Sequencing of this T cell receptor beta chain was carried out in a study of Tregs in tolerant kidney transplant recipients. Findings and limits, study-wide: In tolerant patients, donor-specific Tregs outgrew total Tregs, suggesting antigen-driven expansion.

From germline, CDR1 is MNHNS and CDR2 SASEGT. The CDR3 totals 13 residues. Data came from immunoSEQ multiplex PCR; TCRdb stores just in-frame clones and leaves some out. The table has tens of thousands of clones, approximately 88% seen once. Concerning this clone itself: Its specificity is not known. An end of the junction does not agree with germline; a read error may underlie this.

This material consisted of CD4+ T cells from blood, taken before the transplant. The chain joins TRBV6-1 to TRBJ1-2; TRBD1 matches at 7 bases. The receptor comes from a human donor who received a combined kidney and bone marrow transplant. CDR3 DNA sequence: TGTGCCAGCAGGGAAGGGACAGACTATGGCTACACCTTC. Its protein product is CASREGTDYGYTF.